This TCR beta chain was recovered during a study of T cells in tumors after PD-1 blockade. Method: immunoSEQ multiplex PCR; TCRdb's copy keeps in-frame clones and lacks some. The repertoire holds 20,000 to 25,000 clones, roughly 82% seen once, with roughly 12% in the top ten. V was pared by 11 bases and J by 4 bases, with 14 bases between. CDR3 length equals 12 residues. Germline V CDR1 and CDR2: SEHNR, FQNEAQ (reference sequence). This material consisted of PBMCs, taken after anti-PD-1 treatment. The chain is built from TRBV7-9 and TRBJ1-1; a weak D match, TRBD1 (5 bases). This clonotype was obtained from a human donor with basal cell carcinoma. DNA for the CDR3: TGTGCCCTAAAGGAGGGGCTCACTGAAGCTTTCTTT. Its protein product is CALKEGLTEAFF.